The 10 T cell receptor beta chains given below trace back to one sample, sequenced in a study of cytomegalovirus exposure and HLA in healthy donors. PCR used 60 Vbeta primers and 13 Jbeta primers. Clones were sequenced by immunoSEQ multiplex PCR, and TCRdb holds only the in-frame ones, with some missing. Here the sample table reports 40,000 to 50,000 clones. Sequenced sample: PBMCs. The receptors derive from a woman aged 40-49 years in good health and CMV-seronegative.

The J gene is TRBJ1-4, the V gene TRBV6-5; 8 bases match TRBD1. This CDR3 comprises 15 residues. The ends lost 2 bases at V and 7 bases at J; junction bases unmatched: 6. Germline lookup yields CDR1 MNHEY and CDR2 SVGAGI. The CDR3 protein is CASSYTQGAGEKLFF. The DNA of the CDR3 is TGTGCCAGCAGTTACACCCAGGGGGCCGGTGAAAAACTGTTTTTT.

The V gene is TRBV4-1, the J gene TRBJ1-5; D is undetermined. V was trimmed by 0 bases and J by 1 base, leaving 7 bases between them. The germline V gene has CDR1 MGHRA and CDR2 YSYEKL. The CDR3 is 15 amino acids. The CDR3 region has the DNA TGCGCCAGCAGCCAAGAAAGAGGGAGCAATCAGCCCCAGCATTTT. Amino acids: CASSQERGSNQPQHF.

The chain is built from TRBV29-1 and TRBJ2-1; D gene unclear. Trimming cost V 4 bases and J 9 bases, with 10 bases left between them. The CDR3 covers 11 residues. The germline gives CDR1 SQVTM, CDR2 ANQGSEA. The CDR3 loop reads CSVGRGLEQFF. For the CDR3, the DNA is TGCAGCGTTGGACGAGGCCTTGAGCAGTTCTTC.

The chain couples TRBV9 to TRBJ2-3; 8 bases agree with TRBD2. Germline V gene lookup returns CDR1 SGDLS and CDR2 YYNGEE. V shed 0 bases and J 1 base; nucleotides not matched to a gene: 7. This CDR3 has 17 amino acids. The chain's CDR3 is CASSVGLAGGRTDTQYF. CDR3 bases: TGTGCCAGCAGCGTAGGGCTCGCGGGAGGCCGCACAGATACGCAGTATTTT.

This chain connects TRBV9 to TRBJ2-3; 9 nucleotides line up with TRBD2. Germline assignment: CDR1 SGDLS and CDR2 YYNGEE. The CDR3 totals 16 residues. V was clipped by 0 bases and J by 1 base; unmatched bases: 3. The CDR3 is CASSVGGGRGTDTQYF. CDR3 coding DNA: TGTGCCAGCAGCGTAGGCGGCGGGAGGGGCACAGATACGCAGTATTTT.

The rearrangement uses TRBV4-2 and TRBJ2-1; D perhaps matches TRBD2 (5 bases). The V gene's germline CDR1 is LGHNA and CDR2 YNFKEQ. The CDR3 contains 14 residues. V lost 5 bases, J lost 5 bases, and 13 bases lay in between. CDR3 region: CASSGSAGHNEQFF. The DNA of the CDR3 is TGTGCCAGCAGCGGAAGCGCGGGCCACAATGAGCAGTTCTTC.

The rearrangement uses TRBV7-2 and TRBJ2-7; 9 bases fit TRBD2. The V segment lost 4 bases and the J segment 6 bases; nucleotides outside the gene matches: 10. The germline gives CDR1 SGHTA, CDR2 FQGNSA. The CDR3 covers 15 residues. The CDR3 DNA reads TGTGCCAGCAGCTATTTAGCGGGAGCGAGGGGCGAGCAGTACTTC. This sequence encodes CASSYLAGARGEQYF. The whole variable domain, remainder taken from reference TRBV7-2 and TRBJ2-7, is GAGVSQSPSNKVTEKGKDVELRCDPISGHTALYWYRQSLGQGLEFLIYFQGNSAPDKSGLPSDRFSAERTGGSVSTLTIQRTQQEDSAVYLCASSYLAGARGEQYFGPGTRLTVT.

The genes are TRBV2 and TRBJ2-7; TRBD1 aligns across 10 bases. This CDR3 comprises 16 residues. In germline, CDR1 is SNHLY, CDR2 FYNNEI. V shed 6 bases and J 5 bases; nucleotides not matched to a gene: 13. The CDR3 coding sequence is TGTGCCAGCAGGACCCAGCCGGGACAGGGGCGACACGAGCAGTACTTC. It codes for CASRTQPGQGRHEQYF.

The genes are TRBV19 and TRBJ2-7, with D possibly being TRBD1 (6 bases). The CDR3 consists of 14 residues. The V gene lost 2 bases and the J gene lost 2 bases, with 10 bases spanning the gap. Germline values: CDR1 LNHDA, CDR2 SQIVND (reference sequence). DNA of the CDR3: TGTGCCAGTAGTATAATGCCAGGGGCCTACGAGCAGTACTTC. It encodes CASSIMPGAYEQYF.

This chain joins TRBV7-9 and TRBJ2-1; 8 bases align to TRBD2. The V segment lost 1 base and the J segment 3 bases; nucleotides outside the gene matches: 2. Per germline, CDR1 SEHNR and CDR2 FQNEAQ (reference sequence). The CDR3 spans 15 residues. The CDR3 loop reads CASSLVREGYNEQFF. CDR3 coding DNA: TGTGCCAGCAGCTTAGTCCGGGAGGGCTACAATGAGCAGTTCTTC.